Below are 14 T cell receptor beta chains sequenced from a single sample in a study of cytomegalovirus exposure and HLA in healthy donors. Primers included in the PCR were 60 Vbeta and 13 Jbeta primers. The table came from immunoSEQ multiplex PCR; TCRdb's copy has only in-frame clones and leaves some out. In total, the table holds about 150,000 clones. Source material: PBMCs. The receptors originated from a woman between 50 and 59 years old in good health and CMV-seronegative.

The rearrangement links TRBV4-1 to TRBJ1-2; TRBD1 might be the D (5 bases). The CDR3 loop spans 16 amino acids. Germline CDR1 is MGHRA and CDR2 is YSYEKL. V lost 0 bases, J lost 2 bases, and 13 bases lay in between. The CDR3 region has the DNA TGCGCCAGCAGCCAAGAACATAGTGGGGCGAACTATGGCTACACCTTC. Protein product: CASSQEHSGANYGYTF.

V is TRBV20-1 and J is TRBJ2-7, with D tentatively TRBD1 (5 bases). The germline V gene encodes CDR1 DFQATT and CDR2 SNEGSKA (reference sequence). This CDR3 is 11 amino acids long. CDR3 loop: CRVGDAYEQYF. CDR3 nucleotide sequence: TGCAGGGTAGGGGATGCCTACGAGCAGTACTTC.

This chain links TRBV2 with TRBJ1-1; D is possibly TRBD1 (5 bases). This CDR3 contains 13 residues. Germline V gene sequence: CDR1 SNHLY, CDR2 FYNNEI. V was pared by 3 bases and J by 4 bases, with 9 bases between. The CDR3 loop reads CASSDEGVTEAFF. The CDR3 DNA is TGTGCCAGCAGTGACGAAGGGGTCACTGAAGCTTTCTTT.

The rearrangement joins TRBV9 to TRBJ1-4; D unclear. CDR3 length: 15 amino acids. The germline V and J ends were trimmed by 4 bases and 0 bases, with 10 bases remaining between them. CDR1 and CDR2 (germline): SGDLS, YYNGEE. CDR3 nucleotide sequence: TGTGCCAGCAGCCCCCGAGGTCCAACTAATGAAAAACTGTTTTTT. Encoded protein: CASSPRGPTNEKLFF.

The chain couples TRBV27 to TRBJ2-5; tentative D call: TRBD2 (6 bases). The CDR3 length is 13 residues. V lost 3 bases and J lost 4, with 9 bases in between. CDR1 is MNHEY and CDR2 is SMNVEV in the germline V gene (reference sequence). CDR3 protein: CASSFRGGETQYF. The CDR3, as DNA: TGTGCCAGCAGTTTTAGGGGAGGAGAGACCCAGTACTTC.

The CDR3 region is CASSRHRAGEQFF. For the CDR3, the DNA is TGTGCCAGCAGCCGACACAGGGCAGGTGAGCAGTTCTTC. This sequence joins TRBV28 and TRBJ2-1; perhaps TRBD1 as D (6 bases). The CDR3 consists of 13 residues. Germline V CDR1 and CDR2: MDHEN, SYDVKM. Deletions cut 6 bases from V and 9 bases from J, with 15 bases between.

The CDR3 coding sequence is TGTGCCAGCAGCTTCGACAGGGATAGGGTGAATACGCAGTATTTT. This gives the protein CASSFDRDRVNTQYF. The chain couples TRBV12-1 to TRBJ2-3; the table gives TRBD1 as D, unverified against the DNA. TRBV12-1 is a listed pseudogene. This CDR3 spans 15 amino acids.

V is TRBV7-9 and J is TRBJ2-2; 8 nucleotides line up with TRBD1. V shed 7 bases, J shed 0 bases, and the junction held 4 bases outside the gene matches. CDR1 SEHNR and CDR2 FQNEAQ come from the germline V gene (reference sequence). The CDR3 extends over 15 amino acids. CDR3 bases: TGTGCCAGCACCTTGGGACAGGCGAACACCGGGGAGCTGTTTTTT. Residues: CASTLGQANTGELFF.

V is TRBV11-2 and J is TRBJ2-5; 10 nucleotides align to TRBD2. The CDR3 sequence is 17 residues long. Germline V gene sequence: CDR1 SGHAT, CDR2 FQNNGV. After removal of 5 bases from V and 3 bases from J, the junction contained 12 bases not matched to a gene. The CDR3 region is CASSLSRLAGVKETQYF. CDR3 sequence (DNA): TGTGCCAGCAGCCTTTCGCGGCTAGCGGGGGTTAAAGAGACCCAGTACTTC.

V and J are TRBV18 and TRBJ1-5, with 8 bases identical to TRBD1. Germline CDR1 is KGHSH and CDR2 is LQKENI. The CDR3 loop spans 16 amino acids. Trimming cost V 3 bases and J 6 bases; bases outside gene matches: 10. The CDR3 loop reads CASSPRDPGQGQPQHF. As DNA, the CDR3 is TGTGCCAGCTCACCCCGGGACCCAGGACAGGGTCAGCCCCAGCATTTT.

The rearrangement links TRBV9 to TRBJ2-5, with D tentatively TRBD1 (6 bases). The DNA end is more similar to TRBJ2-7, so the J call may be wrong. Germline CDR1 and CDR2: SGDLS and YYNGEE. The CDR3 length is 14 residues. The CDR3 bases are TGTGCCAGCAGCGGCCGGGACATGCTCTACGAGCAGTACTTC. The encoded protein is CASSGRDMLYEQYF.

The chain couples TRBV9 to TRBJ2-3; a weak D match, TRBD2 (6 bases). Trimming pared 2 bases from V and 2 bases from J, leaving 18 bases between. The CDR3 has 17 amino acids. CDR1 and CDR2 (germline): SGDLS, YYNGEE. CDR3: CASSVRLGGALTDTQYF. CDR3 coding DNA: TGTGCCAGCAGCGTTCGACTAGGAGGTGCCCTCACAGATACGCAGTATTTT. The whole variable domain, remainder taken from reference TRBV9 and TRBJ2-3, is DSGVTQTPKHLITATGQRVTLRCSPRSGDLSVYWYQQSLDQGLQFLIQYYNGEERAKGNILERFSAQQFPDLHSELNLSSLELGDSALYFCASSVRLGGALTDTQYFGPGTRLTVL.

The CDR3 DNA follows: TGTGCCAGCAGTTTGATCGTGGGGACAGGGGGCTCTGGAAACACCATATATTTT. Translation: CASSLIVGTGGSGNTIYF. V is TRBV28 and J is TRBJ1-3, with 11 bases fitting TRBD1. The CDR3 covers 18 residues. Trimming at V came to 3 bases and at J to 0 bases, leaving 7 bases not matched to a gene. Looked up from germline, CDR1 is MDHEN and CDR2 is SYDVKM.

This chain links TRBV15 with TRBJ1-4; no definite D call. CDR3 length: 14 residues. The germline CDR1 and CDR2 sequences are LNHNV and YYDKDF (reference sequence). V was trimmed by 8 bases and J by 8 bases, leaving 18 bases between them. CDR3 amino acids: CATRLVGGEEKLFF. The DNA for the CDR3 is TGTGCCACCCGATTGGTGGGCGGGGAGGAAAAACTGTTTTTT.